This T cell receptor beta chain comes out of a study of blood T cell repertoires in COVID-19. Study at large: Whether acute or convalescent, the COVID-19 samples came from the United States, Italy and Spain. T cells, B-cell-depleted T cells, or PBMCs provided the cDNA or gDNA that served as material.

Across 24 US areas, participants ranged in age from about 18 to 100 years. Germline V gene sequence: CDR1 SQVTM, CDR2 ANQGSEA. With 8 bases clipped from V and 7 bases from J, the junction kept 18 bases outside the gene matches. The CDR3 has 17 residues. Authors' processing steps: The assay estimated nucleated cells by amplifying reference gene primers. TCRdb's table, derived via immunoSEQ multiplex PCR, lists solely in-frame clones and lacks some. Clone size and V and J calls were adopted from that table, with D and trimming inferred from the DNA. Of approximately 230,000 clones listed, 70% to 90% are singletons.

This chain joins TRBV29-1 and TRBJ1-6, with 9 bases matching TRBD1. Sequenced: PBMCs or T cells enriched from blood (not recorded which). The receptor was isolated from a woman aged 50 to 60 with acute COVID-19. The CDR3 loop is CSPDTEGQGLRNSPLHF. The CDR3 DNA follows: TGCAGCCCTGATACCGAGGGACAGGGTTTAAGGAATTCACCCCTCCACTTT.